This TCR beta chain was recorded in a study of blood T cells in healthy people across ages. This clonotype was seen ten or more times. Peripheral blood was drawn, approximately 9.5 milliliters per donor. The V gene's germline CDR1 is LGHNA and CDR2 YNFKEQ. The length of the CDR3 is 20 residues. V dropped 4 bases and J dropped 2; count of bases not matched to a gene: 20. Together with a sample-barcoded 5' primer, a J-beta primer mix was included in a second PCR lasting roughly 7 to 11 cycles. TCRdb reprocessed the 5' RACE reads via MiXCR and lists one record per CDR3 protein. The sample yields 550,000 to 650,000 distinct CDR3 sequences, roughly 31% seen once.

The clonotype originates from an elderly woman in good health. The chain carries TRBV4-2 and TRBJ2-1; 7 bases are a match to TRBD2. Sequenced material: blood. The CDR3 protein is CASSLRLQAGNSEPYNEQFF. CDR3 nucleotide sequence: TGTGCCAGCAGCCTACGTCTTCAAGCGGGGAACTCGGAGCCCTACAATGAGCAGTTCTTC.